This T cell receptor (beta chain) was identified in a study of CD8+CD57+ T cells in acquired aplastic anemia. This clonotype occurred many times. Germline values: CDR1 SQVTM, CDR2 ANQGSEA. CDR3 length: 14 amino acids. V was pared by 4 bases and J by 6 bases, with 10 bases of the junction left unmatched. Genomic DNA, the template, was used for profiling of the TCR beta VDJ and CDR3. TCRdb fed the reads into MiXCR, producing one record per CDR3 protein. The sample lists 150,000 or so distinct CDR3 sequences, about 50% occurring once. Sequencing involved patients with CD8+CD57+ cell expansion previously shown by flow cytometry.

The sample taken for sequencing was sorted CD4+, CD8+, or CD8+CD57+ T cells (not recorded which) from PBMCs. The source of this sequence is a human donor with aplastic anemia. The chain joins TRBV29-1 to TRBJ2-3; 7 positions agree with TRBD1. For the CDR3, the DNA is TGCAGCGTTGGGAAGAGGGGGCATGAGGATACGCAGTATTTT. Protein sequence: CSVGKRGHEDTQYF.